This T cell receptor (beta chain) was captured in a study of T cells expressing NK-cell markers. Turning to the study itself: In sorted CD3+CD56+NKG2C+, CD3+CD56+NKG2C- and CD3+CD56-NKG2C+ T cells, TCR beta repertoires were obtained. Whole-study results and caveats: These clonotypes also led the CD3+CD56-NKG2C+ fraction in a handful of donors. The contribution of dominant NKG2C+ clonotypes to CD8+ T cells in about six donors was roughly 1.0-7.5%.

After re-calling the 5' RACE reads, TCRdb lists one entry per CDR3 protein, DNA absent. The sample has 250,000 to 300,000 distinct CDR3 sequences. The CDR3 runs 15 residues. In germline, CDR1 is SGDLS, CDR2 YYNGEE. Note on this clonotype: Antigen: not known.

The receptor was derived from a man aged 18 to 29 in good health. Sequencing was performed on blood T cells: a sorted CD56 or NKG2C T cell subset, CD4+ or CD8+ T cells, or bulk PBMC T cells (not recorded which). The V call is TRBV9, the J call TRBJ2-3; TCRdb's assignment of TRBD1 cannot be checked, as there is no DNA. This CDR3 reads CASSPRDRSTDTQYF.